The source of this T cell receptor (beta chain) is a study of blood T cell repertoires in COVID-19 (dated by TCRdb to between 2020 and 2021). Describing the broader study: Samples from collaborators originated in the United States, Italy and Spain and spanned both the acute and convalescent phases of COVID-19. The repertoires were released in a freely available public database meant as a resource for research on the immune response to SARS-CoV-2. HLA class I and class II types, where available, came from metadata supplied by the sample provider rather than from assay-based typing. The dataset comprised deeply sampled blood TCRbeta repertoires from subjects exposed to, actively infected with, or recovered from COVID-19. The material from the prospective study consisted of cDNA or gDNA derived from T cells, B-cell-depleted T cells, or PBMCs. The sample metadata nearly always contained a de-identified subject ID, COVID-19 status, age in years and sex. Samples were obtained from the ongoing ImmuneRACE study (first 160 participants) and from over 1,000 subjects provided by 6 global collaborators.

The CDR3, from cysteine to phenylalanine, totals 14 residues. Only the CDR3 DNA is retained, 42 bases long and in frame from the first base. V loses 4 bases of germline sequence and J loses 10 bases, and the interval between the two ends is 15 bases. The CDR1 and CDR2 encoded by the germline V gene are SGHRS and YFSETQ. TCRbeta CDR3 regions were amplified from genomic DNA by means of the immunoSEQ Assay, a bias-controlled multiplex PCR. Concerning the study's data processing: The number of nucleated cells in each sample was estimated by amplification of reference gene primers within the assay. To quantify the absolute abundance of each unique TCRbeta CDR3 rearrangement, sequence reads were collapsed and filtered. Productive Simpson clonality was computed per sample as the square root of Simpson's diversity index over productive rearrangements. TCRdb provides this immuneACCESS table in a form limited to in-frame rearrangements. Some clones are lacking; in checked studies, under half of them reflect an unresolved V gene, and why the rest are absent is not known. V, J and clone size are those of that table, while D and trimming were read from the DNA. The sample table lists about 350,000 clones, approximately 90% of them with a count of one. Approximately 4.1% of the sample comes from the top ten.

In Seattle, one collaborating source enrolled patients while the infection was active and tracked those patients longitudinally over the course of disease. Collaborating institutions collected whole blood in K2EDTA tubes following their own protocols. For TCRbeta analysis, collaborators shipped samples as frozen whole blood, isolated PBMCs, or DNA extracted from either of those sample types. The paper's findings and limits, for the study overall: How much clinical and demographic metadata was included differed by source and by participant, and the metadata was provided uncurated.

On this clone: Its antigen specificity is not known. Per-nucleotide qualities are absent, and no much larger clonotype sits a single base away.

Sample: peripheral blood. This sequence originates from a woman aged 55-69 years with COVID-19, enrolled during active disease. Recombination connected TRBV5-1 to TRBJ1-6; a tentative D call is TRBD1 (6 bases match). The CDR3 in this case is CASSAQGNPSPLHF. The bases read TGCGCCAGCAGCGCCCAGGGGAATCCGTCACCCCTCCACTTT.